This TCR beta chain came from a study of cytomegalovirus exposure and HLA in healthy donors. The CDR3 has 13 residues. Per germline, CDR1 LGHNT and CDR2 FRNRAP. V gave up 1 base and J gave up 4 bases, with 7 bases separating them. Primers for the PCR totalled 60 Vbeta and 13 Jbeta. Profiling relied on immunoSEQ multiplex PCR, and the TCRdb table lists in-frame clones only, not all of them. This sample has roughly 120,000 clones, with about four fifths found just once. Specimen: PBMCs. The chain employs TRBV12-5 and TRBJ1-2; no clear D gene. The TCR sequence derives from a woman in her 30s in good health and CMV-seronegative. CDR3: CASGLETSYGYTF. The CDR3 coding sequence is TGTGCTAGTGGTTTGGAGACAAGCTATGGCTACACCTTC.